This T cell receptor beta chain appears in the sequencing data of a study of cytomegalovirus exposure and HLA in healthy donors (TCRdb year 2017). A note on the overall study: An earlier analysis of roughly 570 of the donors reported 276 Gb of sequence data and approximately 120 million unique TCR beta sequences obtained from some 170 million T cells. An early release that covered more than 550 HLA-typed donors contained approximately 300 gigabases of sequencing data and tens of millions of unique TCR sequences. The genetic ancestry cluster associated with self-reported Caucasian donors included about four fifths of the roughly 390 genotyped donors. The aim of the study was to test whether cataloging public T cell receptors could identify signatures of past pathogen exposure. The study profiled the T cell repertoires of 666 subjects by immunosequencing and related them to cytomegalovirus serostatus. Along with the approximately 700-subject first cohort, a separate validation cohort of over a hundred different subjects was used. To predict cytomegalovirus infection status, the study combined high-throughput TCR immunosequencing, statistical association of individual TCRs with disease status, and machine learning. A later analysis re-analyzed previously published TCR beta repertoires from roughly 690 donors and added high-resolution HLA genotyping to study TCR occurrence patterns. In the later analysis, no new phenotypic data were used to find candidate immune exposures; instead, reliance was placed on TCR beta sequences and their occurrence across donors. An earlier analysis of approximately 640 of the donors applied high-throughput TCR beta sequencing to assess whether each TCR beta V gene segment acted as functional or pseudogenic. Donor age, sex, ethnicity and CMV serostatus were compiled together with the repertoire data. In a later genetic analysis, genome-wide SNP genotypes for 398 of the 666 donors were used, and that subset was treated as a discovery cohort. All discovery cohort repertoires had been generated using a single sequencing platform. HLA typing included class I and class II loci at four-digit resolution. The number of donors typed differed by locus, with about 629-630 for A, B, C, DRB1 and DQB1, about 500 for DQA1, 600 to 610 for DPA1, and some 440 for DPB1. Four or five DR-DQ haplotypes were handled as single units for association and clustering, since linkage in the cohort was strong. On average, 235,054 unique TCR beta nucleotide sequences were sequenced per donor among more than 350 genotyped donors of the cohort, with around 19% of those sequences being non-productive. What the work shows at the level of the full study, not this receptor alone: A further reported finding was that TCR beta sequences accurately predicted the HLA-A and HLA-B alleles for most subjects in the first cohort. According to the authors, the approach could potentially be generalized to other disease states and immunological phenotypes. For the cohort, immune exposure information was limited to CMV serostatus. In a later analysis, most CMV-associated TCR beta chains were found to appear HLA-restricted, with HLA associations seemingly driven largely by CMV exposure. Seventeen rarely observed V segments, including chromosome 9 orphons, were excluded from the earlier analysis of about 610 of the donors because counts were too low. In a later analysis, about 17,000 TCR beta sequences were associated with specific HLA alleles at a false discovery rate of 0.05. When HLA alleles, especially DR and DQ, strongly co-occurred, attributing TCR associations to individual alleles was difficult. In the study, about 150 TCR beta chains were listed as associated with cytomegalovirus. The cohort was sequenced for TCR beta chains only, and without alpha or paired-chain data the features that could be detected were limited. While some public TCRs were present in many individuals, most TCR sequences turned up only very rarely across donors. In a later analysis, HLA-associated TCR beta chains showed more clonal expansion and lower generation probabilities than non-associated chains that were equally common. Correlated functional status among segregating V segments might be attributable to linkage disequilibrium, but an unknown experimental factor could not be ruled out. Some IMGT-functional V segments, including TRBV6-2 and TRBV6-3, could not be distinguished by the 87-base-pair reads and were therefore excluded. A cluster of highly shared sequence variants was judged likely to represent a technical artifact of the sequencing pipeline. According to a later analysis, parvovirus B19, influenza, CMV and Epstein-Barr virus appeared linked to several top co-occurrence clusters. A few of the identified cytomegalovirus-associated TCR beta chains were confirmed in vitro to be specific for cytomegalovirus antigens. An earlier analysis of approximately 570 of the donors showed that most TCR beta V segments appeared in productive rearrangements either about 90% or about 30% of the time, which broadly matched IMGT annotations. According to a later analysis, TCR association rates differed among HLA loci, with DRB1 alleles showing the most associated TCRs and HLA-C alleles showing the fewest. Because some donors lacked HLA typing at each locus, the association tests relied only on the typed subset. Cytomegalovirus status was reported to be diagnosed by the classifier with high specificity and sensitivity in both the original and validation cohorts. Presence/absence analyses assumed roughly uniform sequencing depth across donors, an assumption that may not hold. A later genetic analysis reported fewer N-insertions in productive TCRs among donors in an Asian-associated ancestry cluster than the approximately 670-donor mean. V-gene and J-gene trimming of TCR beta chains was associated with a missense DCLRE1C variant in a later genetic analysis, and the association was replicated in an independent cohort.

CDR1 SGHVS and CDR2 FNYEAQ are derived from the germline V gene. The CDR3 runs 14 amino acids, cysteine and phenylalanine included. The kept DNA is CDR3 alone, 42 bases in frame from the first base. V trim: 6 bases; J trim: 2 bases; unmatched bases: 6. Notes on this clone: No antigen is known for it.

The cohort was made up of approximately 670 healthy bone marrow donors. Cohort members were all nominally healthy when sampled, although unrecorded immune exposures were likely present. The donor was CMV seropositive and belonged to the group of over 250 seropositive cohort members. A peripheral blood sample was provided by each donor, and peripheral blood mononuclear cells were used for TCR beta sequencing. The Qiagen DNeasy Blood Extraction Kit was used to extract genomic DNA from the blood cell samples. Receptors were amplified or captured by the immunoSEQ multiplex PCR assay. A mixture of 60 forward primers for TCR Vbeta segments and 13 reverse primers for TCR Jbeta segments was used in the multiplex PCR. The CDR3 region of rearranged TCR beta genes was amplified from genomic DNA with a multiplex PCR assay. On the Illumina HiSeq System, the amplified TCR beta libraries were sequenced as 87-base-pair reads. Concerning the study's data processing: Across the 670 or so repertoires, a later analysis counted 80 million or so unique TCR beta chains, 9.5 million to 13 million of which were shared by at least two donors. To remove PCR and sequencing errors, raw reads were error-corrected and collapsed into unique sequences using a nearest-neighbor algorithm that merged closely related sequences. To assign V, D and J gene segments, CDR3 sequences were aligned to IMGT reference sequences. For a sequence to be retained, a match of at least six nucleotides was required to both a V gene segment and a J gene segment. Rearrangements were called productive when the CDR3 lacked stop codons and stayed in frame with V and J; all others were non-productive. Following IMGT convention, CDR3 was defined as the stretch from the second conserved V-encoded cysteine to the conserved J-encoded phenylalanine. Sequences without an unambiguous match to a single V gene segment were excluded from the earlier analysis of about 640 of the donors. An earlier analysis of under 750 of the donors called V segments functional above 56.7% productive rearrangements and segregating when the between-donor standard deviation exceeded 5%. A statistical classification framework was built to diagnose cytomegalovirus status from the catalog of TCR beta chain sequences. A later analysis assigned V and J genes by comparing TCR nucleotide sequences with IMGT/GENE-DB human TR gene sequences. In a later analysis, CDR3 sequences and most-parsimonious VDJ recombination scenarios were assigned using the TCRdist pipeline. In a later analysis, every TCR beta chain was defined by the combination of its CDR3 amino acid sequence and its V-gene family, and reads without a unique V-gene family were dropped. A later analysis removed 592 highly shared, low-generation-probability nucleotide sequences to deal with suspected cross-contamination and a sequencing artifact. In a later analysis, a clonal expansion index was calculated for each public chain from normalized within-repertoire ranks of inferred template counts. A later analysis computed generation probabilities with a VDJ recombination model fitted to out-of-frame rearrangements, and checked the results against IGoR. Hypergeometric tests were used in a later analysis to score TCR-TCR, TCR-HLA and TCR-CMV co-occurrence, with a repertoire-size bias correction applied to the TCR pairs. In a later analysis, false discovery rates were estimated by permuting HLA or CMV assignments 20 times. In a later analysis, co-occurring TCRs were grouped with DBSCAN, and TCRdist sequence similarity was added when clustering was performed within HLA-allele-positive subsets. Co-occurrence clustering excluded repertoires with fewer than 30,000 or more than 120,000 public chains, plus five with anomalous nucleotide sharing. Here the immuneACCESS table is served through TCRdb, limited to in-frame sequences with V and J called. Missing clones are a known gap in these copies; in checked studies unresolved V genes cover under half, and the rest lacks a known reason. From that table come the V and J calls and clone size; the DNA was used to work out D and trimming. The table of this sample itemizes around 70,000 clones. Around 2.4% of the sample is held by the ten biggest clonotypes.

This clonotype was sampled from a female donor in good health and CMV-seropositive. The specimen sequenced was PBMCs. The rearranged chain carries TRBV7-6 and TRBJ2-7; TRBD1 agrees with 8 junctional bases. CDR3 loop: CASSPQGGAYEQYF. The nucleotide sequence reads TGTGCCAGCAGTCCACAGGGGGGCGCCTACGAGCAGTACTTC.